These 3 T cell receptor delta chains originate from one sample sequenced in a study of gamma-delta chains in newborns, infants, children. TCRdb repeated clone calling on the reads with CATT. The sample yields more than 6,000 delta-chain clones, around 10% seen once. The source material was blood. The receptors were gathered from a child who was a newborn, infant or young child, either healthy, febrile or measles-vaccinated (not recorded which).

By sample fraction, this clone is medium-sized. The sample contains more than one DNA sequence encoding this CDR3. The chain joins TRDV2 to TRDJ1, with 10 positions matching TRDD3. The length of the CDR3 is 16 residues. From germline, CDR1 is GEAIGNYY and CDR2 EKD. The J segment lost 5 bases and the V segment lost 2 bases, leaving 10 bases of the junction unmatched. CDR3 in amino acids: CACDILLGDRKDKLIF. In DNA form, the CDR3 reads TGTGCCTGTGACATCCTACTGGGGGATCGCAAAGATAAACTCATCTTT.

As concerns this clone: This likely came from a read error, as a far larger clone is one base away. DNA for the CDR3: TGTGCCTGTGACACGGTGGACTTAAATTACTGGGGCCATAATTTGACAGCAAAACTCTTCTTT. It translates to CACDTVDLNYWGHNLTAKLFF. The rearrangement joins TRDV2 to TRDJ2, with 7 bases aligning to TRDD3. The J gene is not listed in TCRdb, so it was assigned here from a DNA match to germline. Germline CDR1 reads GEAIGNYY; CDR2 reads EKD. The CDR3 extends over 21 amino acids.

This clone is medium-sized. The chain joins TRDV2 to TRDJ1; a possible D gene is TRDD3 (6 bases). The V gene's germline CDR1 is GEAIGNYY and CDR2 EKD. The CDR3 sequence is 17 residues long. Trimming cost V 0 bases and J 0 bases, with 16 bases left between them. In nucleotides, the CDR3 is TGTGCCTGTGACACCTTGGGGGGTCACCCTGACACCGATAAACTCATCTTT. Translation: CACDTLGGHPDTDKLIF.